This T cell receptor beta chain was captured in a study of T-cell reconstitution after alpha-beta-depleted transplantation in children. Study-level points and caveats: Newly produced T cells mostly provided counts and TCRbeta diversity after one year, as hyperexpanded clones declined. After transplant, high TCRbeta diversity at day 60 in some patients arose from surviving recipient T cells and thymic progenitors. Reported findings indicate that, about two months after transplant, alpha-beta T cells came from several hundred expanded clones, which were derived from non-depleted graft cells.

This clonotype appeared once. The antigen remains unidentified. CDR1 and CDR2 from the germline V gene are MGHRA and YSYEKL. CDR3 length: 15 amino acids. Unmatched junction bases numbered 6, after V lost 5 bases and J lost 2 bases. Unique molecular identifiers were built into the TCRbeta library. MiXCR, applied by TCRdb to the PCR reads, yields one record per CDR3 protein. The sample lists about 440,000 distinct CDR3 sequences; around two fifths were seen once. This clonotype was sampled from a girl aged 2 to 9 with aplastic anemia, due to receive a stem cell transplant. The chain employs TRBV4-1 and TRBJ2-4; TRBD1 matches at 7 bases. The sequences come from PBMCs, collected before TCRalphabeta/CD19-depleted stem cell transplant. The CDR3 region has the DNA TGCGCCAGCAGCTTACTAGGGGGCACCAAAAACATTCAGTACTTC. Translated: CASSLLGGTKNIQYF.